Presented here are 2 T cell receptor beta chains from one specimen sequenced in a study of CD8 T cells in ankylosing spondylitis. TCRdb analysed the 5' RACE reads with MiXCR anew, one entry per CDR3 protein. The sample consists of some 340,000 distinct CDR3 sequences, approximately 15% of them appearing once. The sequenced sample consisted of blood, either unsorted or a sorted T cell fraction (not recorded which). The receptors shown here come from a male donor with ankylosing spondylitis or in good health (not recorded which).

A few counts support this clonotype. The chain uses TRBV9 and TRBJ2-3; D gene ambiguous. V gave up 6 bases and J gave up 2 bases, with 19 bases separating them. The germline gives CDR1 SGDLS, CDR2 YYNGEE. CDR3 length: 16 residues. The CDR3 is CASTAPNGDITDTQYF. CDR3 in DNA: TGTGCCAGCACCGCCCCAAACGGAGATATCACAGATACGCAGTATTTT.

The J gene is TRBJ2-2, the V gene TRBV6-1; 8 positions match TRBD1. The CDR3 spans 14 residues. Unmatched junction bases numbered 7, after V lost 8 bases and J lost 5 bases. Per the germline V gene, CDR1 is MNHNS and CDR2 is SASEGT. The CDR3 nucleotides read TGTGCCAGCCGCAGGGGGCTCGGGACCGGGGAGCTGTTTTTT. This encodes CASRRGLGTGELFF.